This TCR beta chain was sequenced in a study of blood T cells in healthy people across ages. Study-level findings and limits: Unknown CMV status may confound age-related changes in expanded clones.

Using a J-beta primer mix together with a sample-barcoded 5' primer, a second PCR was run for about 7 to 12 cycles. TCRdb re-derived calls from the 5' RACE reads in MiXCR, one entry per CDR3 protein. The sample carries some 550,000 distinct CDR3 sequences, around 48% recorded once. Comment on this clonotype: Its matching antigen is unknown.

From germline, CDR1 is SGHTA and CDR2 FQGNSA. Trimming took off 5 bases at V and 4 bases at J, with 11 bases between the two ends. This CDR3 comprises 13 residues. The chain is built from TRBV7-2 and TRBJ2-5, with unresolved D. Material: blood. This TCR came from a man older than 75 in good health. The DNA of the CDR3 is TGTGCCAGCAGCCCGGAGCTCGGAGAGACCCAGTACTTC. Translated: CASSPELGETQYF. Supplemented by reference TRBV7-2 and TRBJ2-5, the full variable domain reads GAGVSQSPSNKVTEKGKDVELRCDPISGHTALYWYRQSLGQGLEFLIYFQGNSAPDKSGLPSDRFSAERTGGSVSTLTIQRTQQEDSAVYLCASSPELGETQYFGPGTRLLVL.